The present T cell receptor beta chain was sequenced within a study of CD8+ T cells in alopecia areata. TCR sequencing used cDNA made by reverse transcription of extracted RNA. TCRdb keeps only in-frame clones here, not all; method: immunoSEQ multiplex PCR. The repertoire has 140,000 to 150,000 clones, less than 75% of them found once; the top ten carry less than 40%. Starting from PBMCs, sorting isolated CD4+ and CD8+ T cells. With regard to this clone: What it binds is unknown.

This CDR3 region has 16 residues. V was trimmed by 5 bases and J by 0 bases, leaving 14 bases between them. Germline V lookup: CDR1 SGHAT, CDR2 FQNNGV. Study results and caveats: Scalp sample data also include resident alphabeta T cells from normal skin. Affected scalp, especially in alopecia totalis/universalis, had a higher clonality than normal scalp did.

J is TRBJ2-1 and V is TRBV11-2, with D possibly TRBD2 on 6 matching bases. This TCR was sampled from a human donor in good health. The sequencing input was CD8+ T cells sorted from blood. The CDR3 region is CASSPDGGPSYNEQFF. CDR3 bases: TGTGCCAGCAGCCCCGACGGAGGGCCCTCCTACAATGAGCAGTTCTTC. Based on the CDR3 plus reference TRBV11-2 and TRBJ2-1, the full variable domain is EAGVAQSPRYKIIEKRQSVAFWCNPISGHATLYWYQQILGQGPKLLIQFQNNGVVDDSQLPKDRFSAERLKGVDSTLKIQPAKLEDSAVYLCASSPDGGPSYNEQFFGPGTRLTVL.